A single sample is the source of the 15 T cell receptor beta chains below, sequenced in a study of T cells expressing NK-cell markers. From the 5' RACE reads, TCRdb lists one entry per CDR3 protein and no DNA. The clone table shows hundreds of thousands of distinct CDR3 sequences, with the ten largest holding around 4.3%. The material sequenced was blood T cells: a sorted CD56 or NKG2C T cell subset, CD4+ or CD8+ T cells, or bulk PBMC T cells (not recorded which). The receptors here all came from a woman between 18 and 69 years old in good health.

The chain couples TRBV7-6 to TRBJ2-5. The CDR3 is 15 amino acids. Germline CDR1 SGHVS, CDR2 FNYEAQ. The chain's CDR3 is CASSQHPLRQETQYF.

The chain uses TRBV12-3 or TRBV12-4 and TRBJ2-1; absent DNA, TCRdb's TRBD1 call cannot be checked. This CDR3 region has 15 residues. The CDR3 spells CASSSRQGAVNEQFF.

V is TRBV28 and J is TRBJ1-5; the D gene TCRdb calls, TRBD1, cannot be checked with no DNA. Germline CDR1 MDHEN, CDR2 SYDVKM. The CDR3 consists of 13 residues. The CDR3 region is CASSPGFRQPQHF.

The chain carries TRBV30 and TRBJ1-2. The germline gives CDR1 GTSNPN, CDR2 SVGIG (reference sequence). This CDR3 comprises 11 residues. CDR3 sequence: CAWSGYYGYTF.

V and J are TRBV12-3 or TRBV12-4 and TRBJ1-2. The CDR3 extends over 11 amino acids. CDR3 loop: CASSFGGGYTF.

This sequence joins TRBV20-1 and TRBJ2-3. This CDR3 is 18 amino acids long. CDR1 and CDR2 from the germline V gene are DFQATT and SNEGSKA (reference sequence). The CDR3 is CSAREPSADFPSTDTQYF.

The chain uses TRBV20-1 and TRBJ2-7; TCRdb selects TRBD2, and the lack of DNA leaves this call unchecked. Germline V gene lookup returns CDR1 DFQATT and CDR2 SNEGSKA (reference sequence). The length of the CDR3 is 15 residues. The chain's CDR3 is CSARALAGINYEQYF.

The rearrangement uses TRBV7-8 and TRBJ2-3; the TCRdb call, TRBD1, lacks DNA for checking. Germline CDR1 is SGHVS and CDR2 is FQNEAQ. This CDR3 is built from 15 residues. CDR3 amino acids: CASSRTGGDTDTQYF.

The V and J genes are TRBV13 and TRBJ2-3; TCRdb calls TRBD2, which cannot be checked without DNA. Germline V gives CDR1 PRHDT, CDR2 FYEKMQ (reference sequence). The CDR3 sequence is 12 residues long. The CDR3 sequence: CASSLTAGTQYF.

CDR3 protein: CSATGGPGELFF. V and J are TRBV20-1 and TRBJ2-2. This CDR3 comprises 12 residues. Germline V gives CDR1 DFQATT, CDR2 SNEGSKA (reference sequence).

The rearrangement uses TRBV5-1 and TRBJ2-2; TCRdb gives TRBD1 as the D gene, but with no DNA this cannot be confirmed. The germline gives CDR1 SGHRS, CDR2 YFSETQ. This CDR3 comprises 14 residues. The CDR3 is CASSFSGASGELFF.

This chain uses TRBV5-5 with TRBJ2-2; TCRdb's assignment of TRBD1 cannot be checked, as there is no DNA. Looked up from germline, CDR1 is SGHKS and CDR2 is YYEKEE (reference sequence). There are 17 residues in the CDR3. The chain's CDR3 is CASSPHPGQKNTGELFF.

The rearrangement joins TRBV6-1 to TRBJ2-3; with no DNA, the TCRdb D assignment of TRBD2 cannot be verified. The CDR3 loop spans 16 amino acids. Germline CDR1 is MNHNS and CDR2 is SASEGT. CDR3 region: CASSLESGGSRDTQYF.

The chain has TRBV20-1 and TRBJ1-1. Germline V gene lookup returns CDR1 DFQATT and CDR2 SNEGSKA (reference sequence). The CDR3 totals 12 residues. CDR3 residues: CSATLVNTEAFF.

This chain links TRBV12-3 or TRBV12-4 with TRBJ1-4; TCRdb's D gene call, TRBD1, goes unchecked for lack of DNA. This CDR3 is 15 amino acids long. The CDR3 sequence: CASSSNRGSNEKLFF.